This T cell receptor beta chain was sequenced during a study of graft-versus-host responses after intestinal transplantation. About the study: As for transplant type, recipients had multivisceral, liver-intestinal, or isolated intestinal grafts. Uniformly, recipients were administered anti-thymocyte globulin induction with subsequent tacrolimus and steroids for approximately three years. Regarding the study as a whole: Researchers found GvH clones in recipient marrow, and some showed up first in ileum or blood. Early post-transplant HvG declines showed an association with peak circulating GvH clone levels.

Sequencing used immunoSEQ multiplex PCR; TCRdb keeps in-frame clones, though not all of them. The sample contains tens of thousands of clones, more than 90% of which appear only once. This CDR3 is 14 amino acids long. V dropped 2 bases and J dropped 3; count of bases not matched to a gene: 6. Germline values: CDR1 GTSNPN, CDR2 SVGIG (reference sequence). On this clone: Its antigen is not identified.

The V and J genes are TRBV30 and TRBJ2-7; TRBD1 aligns across 8 bases. Source: unstimulated CD4+ T cells sorted from spleen or lymph node cells, taken before intestinal transplant. This clonotype was sampled from a human donor who received an intestinal transplant. The CDR3 DNA is TGTGCCTGGAGTTCGGGACAGGTAAACTACGAGCAGTACTTC. Amino acid sequence: CAWSSGQVNYEQYF.